The T cell receptor beta chain under discussion was sequenced for a study of T cells in Graves' hyperthyroidism and ophthalmopathy. The CDR3 extends over 12 amino acids. Per the germline V gene, CDR1 is MNHNY and CDR2 is SVGAGI (reference sequence). V lost 4 bases and J lost 11; bases outside the gene matches: 5. TCR beta CDR3 regions were amplified from RNA transcripts. Carried out on the TCR CDR3, a first-round RT-PCR used the HTBI primer set. TCRdb recomputed calls from the multiplex PCR reads with MiXCR, one row per CDR3 protein. The table lists 500,000 to 650,000 distinct CDR3 sequences, around 43% of them singletons. In this sample, this clonotype turned up many times.

Sequencing was performed on peripheral blood or thyroid tissue (not recorded which). The sequence derives from an adult woman with Graves' disease, either hyperthyroidism or ophthalmopathy (not recorded which). The rearrangement uses TRBV6-6 and TRBJ2-3, with 8 bases identical to TRBD2. CDR3 sequence reads: CASSWPGGQQYF. The CDR3 DNA is TGTGCCAGCAGTTGGCCGGGGGGGCAGCAGTATTTT.